This TCR beta chain was sequenced in a study of T cell responses to AZD1222 COVID-19 vaccine (dated by TCRdb to about 2021). Study-wide context: TCR sequencing was performed for roughly 250 trial participants, of whom some 200 were given two doses of AZD1222 and some 26 were given two doses of MenACWY control vaccine. Trial participants were enrolled into age subgroups of 18-55, 56-69 and 70-plus years, which contained approximately 150, 28 and 58 TCR-sequenced participants, respectively.

The CDR3 regions of human TCRbeta chains were subjected to immunosequencing. The paper's processing steps were these. Repertoire TCRs were matched against a reference library of SARS-CoV-2-specific TCRs generated with the MIRA antigen-specificity platform. Breadth meant the fraction of unique TCRs that were SARS-CoV-2-associated, whereas depth meant the fraction of total T cells that were SARS-CoV-2-associated. Each spike-specific TCR was assigned to its reactive spike region and to a CD4 or CD8 class using the MIRA data. Log10-transformed breadth and depth values were compared by one-way ANOVA with Sidak's multiple comparisons tests. Held by TCRdb, this immuneACCESS table contains in-frame sequences only and omits some clones. Under half of the omission traces to an unresolved V gene where checked; the cause of the rest is unknown. Clonal size and the V and J genes are those of that table, whereas D and trimming came from the DNA. The sample profile shows approximately 80,000 clones; about nine tenths of them were found once. Together, the top ten hold approximately 3.2% of the sample.

The sample's time point label, decoded: about 28 days (+/-7) after the second vaccine dose. AZD1222 recipients with second doses at about 4 weeks or about 12 weeks were pooled, because spike-specific TCR depth and breadth did not differ between schedules. The vaccinee samples were drawn from two UK trials, COV001 and COV002, one of which was a single-blind randomized controlled phase 2/3 trial testing AZD1222 (ChAdOx1 nCoV-19) in healthy adults. For TCRbeta chain sequencing, PBMC samples from trial participants were taken at day 0 and at day 28 after the second dose. The germline V gene (reference sequence) sets CDR1 to SGHNT and CDR2 to YYREEE. V and J lose 3 bases and 4 bases, and a span of 13 bases separates them. Measured from the cysteine to the phenylalanine, the CDR3 is 14 residues long. Kept here is only the CDR3 DNA, which spans 42 bases and is read in frame from base 1. Overall results and qualifications from the work: Because no samples from the day 14 peak response were available, repertoires could be characterized only after the peak T cell response. Participants were mostly white British and included more females than males, and it was suggested by the authors that clonal diversity may have been underestimated. Reportedly, almost half of the unique spike-specific TCRs recognized epitopes lying outside the regions that are mutated in the B.1.351 and B.1.1.7 variants. After two AZD1222 doses, spike-specific TCR breadth and depth were significantly higher than at day 0 and than in MenACWY recipients. The whole spike protein was spanned by vaccine-associated CD4 TCRs, and dominant responses were seen in regions 160-218 and 743-854. Conclusions about previously exposed vaccinees are limited, since just 6 or 7 AZD1222 recipients were seropositive for SARS-CoV-2 at baseline. The 56-69-year group was small, and its depth increase did not reach significance, likely because of low power.

About this clone itself: Its cognate antigen has yet to be identified. No base-level quality is on record; no much larger clone is a single base apart.

Sequenced here: peripheral blood, sampled 28 days after the second AZD1222 dose. This clonotype originated in an adult who received the AZD1222 COVID-19 vaccine. This sequence uses TRBV5-4 and TRBJ1-2, and possibly TRBD1, on 5 matching bases. The DNA sequence is as follows: TGTGCCAGCAGCTGGGACCCGGAGACCTATGGCTACACCTTC. This translates into CASSWDPETYGYTF.